This is a list of T cell receptor beta chains from one sample in a study of chemoradiotherapy in HPV16-positive cancers. Produced via immunoSEQ multiplex PCR; TCRdb's table is partial and in-frame only. Of 20,000 to 25,000 clones in the sample, around nine tenths are singletons; the top ten hold about 5.6%. Sequenced here: blood, sampled from a patient who underwent chemoradiotherapy. These receptors all stem from a human donor with HPV-associated anogenital cancer. The CDR3 runs from the conserved cysteine through the conserved F or W. The D gene is left open where the match is weak. Some rows mark clone size as missing; the rest say once, few, many or name a class of expanded clone.

V gene: TRBV5-6
J gene: TRBJ2-3
clone size: -
CDR3 length: 16
D gene: TRBD1
CDR3 protein: CASSLMQGADTDTQYF
CDR3 DNA: TGTGCCAGCAGCTTGATGCAGGGGGCGGACACAGATACGCAGTATTTT

V gene: TRBV5-8
J gene: TRBJ1-1
clone size: once
CDR3 length: 14
D gene: TRBD1
CDR3 protein: CASSSQTGWTEAFF
CDR3 DNA: TGTGCCAGCAGCTCCCAGACAGGGTGGACTGAAGCTTTCTTT

V gene: TRBV2
J gene: TRBJ2-1
clone size: once
CDR3 length: 11
D gene: TRBD1
CDR3 protein: CASSASRDRVF
CDR3 DNA: TGTGCCAGCAGTGCCTCCAGGGACAGGGTCTTC

V gene: TRBV11-2
J gene: TRBJ1-2
clone size: few
CDR3 length: 14
D gene: -
CDR3 protein: CASSLRAGHYGYTF
CDR3 DNA: TGTGCCAGCAGCTTAAGGGCAGGGCACTATGGCTACACCTTC

V gene: TRBV4-2
J gene: TRBJ1-4
clone size: -
CDR3 length: 15
D gene: -
CDR3 protein: CASSQERAGDEKLFF
CDR3 DNA: TGTGCCAGCAGCCAAGAGCGCGCGGGGGACGAAAAACTGTTTTTT

V gene: TRBV18
J gene: TRBJ2-5
clone size: -
CDR3 length: 12
D gene: -
CDR3 protein: CASSLKGETQYF
CDR3 DNA: TGTGCCAGCTCACTAAAGGGGGAGACCCAGTACTTC

V gene: TRBV6-1
J gene: TRBJ1-5
clone size: once
CDR3 length: 15
D gene: -
CDR3 protein: CASSEDGNSNQPQHF
CDR3 DNA: TGTGCCAGCAGTGAAGACGGGAATAGCAATCAGCCCCAGCATTTT

V gene: TRBV10-3
J gene: TRBJ2-3
clone size: -
CDR3 length: 15
D gene: TRBD1
CDR3 protein: CAISGTGGSADTQYF
CDR3 DNA: TGTGCCATCAGCGGGACAGGGGGCTCGGCAGATACGCAGTATTTT

V gene: TRBV5-8
J gene: TRBJ1-2
clone size: -
CDR3 length: 14
D gene: -
CDR3 protein: CASSHRPGRYGYTF
CDR3 DNA: TGTGCCAGCAGCCATAGACCGGGACGCTATGGCTACACCTTC

V gene: TRBV6-1
J gene: TRBJ2-1
clone size: -
CDR3 length: 14
D gene: -
CDR3 protein: CASLVVGGLNEQFF
CDR3 DNA: TGTGCCAGCTTAGTAGTTGGCGGGCTCAATGAGCAGTTCTTC

V gene: TRBV7-9
J gene: TRBJ1-1
clone size: -
CDR3 length: 15
D gene: -
CDR3 protein: CASSLAQGYSTEAFF
CDR3 DNA: TGTGCCAGCAGCTTAGCACAGGGATATAGCACTGAAGCTTTCTTT

V gene: TRBV18
J gene: TRBJ1-1
clone size: -
CDR3 length: 13
D gene: TRBD1
CDR3 protein: CASSATGETEAFF
CDR3 DNA: TGTGCCAGCTCCGCGACAGGGGAGACTGAAGCTTTCTTT

V gene: TRBV13
J gene: TRBJ1-2
clone size: -
CDR3 length: 15
D gene: TRBD1
CDR3 protein: CASDKTGTANYGYTF
CDR3 DNA: TGTGCCAGCGATAAAACCGGGACAGCAAACTATGGCTACACCTTC

V gene: TRBV7-3
J gene: TRBJ1-1
clone size: once
CDR3 length: 14
D gene: TRBD1
CDR3 protein: CASSSSQGAAEAFF
CDR3 DNA: TGTGCCAGCAGCTCTTCACAGGGGGCGGCTGAAGCTTTCTTT

V gene: TRBV9
J gene: TRBJ1-2
clone size: -
CDR3 length: 15
D gene: -
CDR3 protein: CASSVEATVRGSYTF
CDR3 DNA: TGTGCCAGCAGCGTAGAAGCGACGGTTAGGGGATCCTACACCTTC

V gene: TRBV10-3
J gene: TRBJ2-7
clone size: few
CDR3 length: 12
D gene: TRBD2
CDR3 protein: CAISFGTNEQYF
CDR3 DNA: TGTGCCATCAGCTTTGGGACTAACGAGCAGTACTTC

V gene: TRBV6-1
J gene: TRBJ2-7
clone size: -
CDR3 length: 14
D gene: TRBD1
CDR3 protein: CASSETRGRDEQYF
CDR3 DNA: TGTGCCAGCAGTGAAACCAGGGGGCGGGACGAGCAGTACTTC

V gene: TRBV14
J gene: TRBJ2-1
clone size: -
CDR3 length: 13
D gene: -
CDR3 protein: CASSQGSKSEQFF
CDR3 DNA: TGTGCCAGCAGCCAAGGGAGCAAGAGTGAGCAGTTCTTC

V gene: TRBV9
J gene: TRBJ2-1
clone size: -
CDR3 length: 13
D gene: TRBD2
CDR3 protein: CASSGGGYNEQFF
CDR3 DNA: TGTGCCAGCAGTGGGGGGGGGTACAATGAGCAGTTCTTC

V gene: TRBV6-1
J gene: TRBJ2-3
clone size: -
CDR3 length: 17
D gene: -
CDR3 protein: CASSEAWESLGTDTQYF
CDR3 DNA: TGTGCCAGCAGTGAAGCTTGGGAGTCGTTGGGCACAGATACGCAGTATTTT

V gene: TRBV10-1
J gene: TRBJ1-5
clone size: -
CDR3 length: 14
D gene: -
CDR3 protein: CAIRTRASNQPQHF
CDR3 DNA: TGCGCCATTCGGACAAGGGCAAGCAATCAGCCCCAGCATTTT

V gene: TRBV5-1
J gene: TRBJ2-5
clone size: -
CDR3 length: 16
D gene: TRBD2
CDR3 protein: CASRTYTSGVQETQYF
CDR3 DNA: TGCGCCAGCAGAACTTACACTAGCGGGGTCCAAGAGACCCAGTACTTC

V gene: TRBV5-5
J gene: TRBJ1-5
clone size: -
CDR3 length: 14
D gene: -
CDR3 protein: CASSLRDGNQPQHF
CDR3 DNA: TGTGCCAGCAGCTTGCGGGACGGCAATCAGCCCCAGCATTTT

V gene: TRBV2
J gene: TRBJ1-2
clone size: -
CDR3 length: 12
D gene: TRBD1
CDR3 protein: CASSGQGYGYTF
CDR3 DNA: TGTGCCAGCAGCGGACAGGGCTATGGCTACACCTTC

V gene: TRBV10-3
J gene: TRBJ2-5
clone size: -
CDR3 length: 12
D gene: TRBD2
CDR3 protein: CAAGEVQETQYF
CDR3 DNA: TGTGCCGCGGGGGAGGTCCAAGAGACCCAGTACTTC

V gene: TRBV28
J gene: TRBJ2-3
clone size: -
CDR3 length: 15
D gene: -
CDR3 protein: CASSLAGAGTDTQYF
CDR3 DNA: TGTGCCAGCAGTTTGGCGGGGGCGGGCACAGATACGCAGTATTTT

V gene: TRBV5-8
J gene: TRBJ1-4
clone size: once
CDR3 length: 15
D gene: -
CDR3 protein: CASSPDGGTNEKLFF
CDR3 DNA: TGTGCCAGCAGCCCCGATGGGGGCACTAATGAAAAACTGTTTTTT

V gene: TRBV7-2
J gene: TRBJ1-5
clone size: -
CDR3 length: 12
D gene: -
CDR3 protein: CASSLNNQPQHF
CDR3 DNA: TGTGCCAGCAGCCTGAACAATCAGCCCCAGCATTTT

V gene: TRBV7-2
J gene: TRBJ2-1
clone size: -
CDR3 length: 15
D gene: -
CDR3 protein: CASSLGGSGENEQFF
CDR3 DNA: TGTGCCAGCAGCTTAGGGGGCTCGGGGGAGAATGAGCAGTTCTTC

V gene: TRBV6-1
J gene: TRBJ1-2
clone size: -
CDR3 length: 14
D gene: -
CDR3 protein: CASSERWGVGGYTF
CDR3 DNA: TGTGCCAGCAGTGAAAGGTGGGGGGTAGGAGGCTACACCTTC

V gene: TRBV30
J gene: TRBJ2-2
clone size: -
CDR3 length: 14
D gene: -
CDR3 protein: CAWSVQMNTGELFF
CDR3 DNA: TGTGCCTGGAGTGTCCAGATGAACACCGGGGAGCTGTTTTTT

V gene: TRBV5-5
J gene: TRBJ2-7
clone size: -
CDR3 length: 15
D gene: -
CDR3 protein: CASSLGTLGPGEQYF
CDR3 DNA: TGTGCCAGCAGCTTGGGAACCCTAGGTCCTGGCGAGCAGTACTTC

V gene: TRBV6-1
J gene: TRBJ1-2
clone size: -
CDR3 length: 14
D gene: TRBD1
CDR3 protein: CASSGDGTAYGYTF
CDR3 DNA: TGTGCCAGCAGTGGAGACGGGACAGCGTATGGCTACACCTTC

V gene: TRBV11-2
J gene: TRBJ2-5
clone size: -
CDR3 length: 13
D gene: -
CDR3 protein: CASSLRPGETQYF
CDR3 DNA: TGTGCCAGCAGCTTACGTCCGGGAGAGACCCAGTACTTC

V gene: TRBV6-5
J gene: TRBJ2-1
clone size: -
CDR3 length: 13
D gene: -
CDR3 protein: CASRQASYNEQFF
CDR3 DNA: TGTGCCAGCAGACAGGCCTCCTACAATGAGCAGTTCTTC

V gene: TRBV7-9
J gene: TRBJ2-2
clone size: -
CDR3 length: 14
D gene: -
CDR3 protein: CASSRQSNTGELFF
CDR3 DNA: TGTGCCAGCAGTCGACAGTCGAACACCGGGGAGCTGTTTTTT

V gene: TRBV27
J gene: TRBJ1-2
clone size: -
CDR3 length: 13
D gene: -
CDR3 protein: CASSLRQDYGYTF
CDR3 DNA: TGTGCCAGCAGTTTAAGGCAGGACTATGGCTACACCTTC

V gene: TRBV30
J gene: TRBJ2-5
clone size: -
CDR3 length: 13
D gene: -
CDR3 protein: CAWTLIRVGTQYF
CDR3 DNA: TGTGCCTGGACCCTAATCAGGGTAGGGACCCAGTACTTC

V gene: TRBV7-9
J gene: TRBJ2-1
clone size: -
CDR3 length: 15
D gene: TRBD2
CDR3 protein: CASSPAGELYNEQFF
CDR3 DNA: TGTGCCAGCAGCCCTGCGGGGGAACTTTACAATGAGCAGTTCTTC

V gene: TRBV27
J gene: TRBJ1-2
clone size: -
CDR3 length: 14
D gene: -
CDR3 protein: CASSRRRDLYGYTF
CDR3 DNA: TGTGCCAGCAGTCGACGAAGGGACCTCTATGGCTACACCTTC

V gene: TRBV28
J gene: TRBJ2-3
clone size: -
CDR3 length: 15
D gene: TRBD2
CDR3 protein: CASSSTSGVMNTQYF
CDR3 DNA: TGTGCCAGCAGTTCAACTAGCGGGGTTATGAATACGCAGTATTTT

V gene: TRBV9
J gene: TRBJ2-3
clone size: -
CDR3 length: 17
D gene: TRBD2
CDR3 protein: CASPRGRGGMSTDTQYF
CDR3 DNA: TGTGCCAGCCCGAGAGGGCGGGGGGGCATGTCCACAGATACGCAGTATTTT

V gene: TRBV30
J gene: TRBJ1-2
clone size: -
CDR3 length: 15
D gene: -
CDR3 protein: CAWSVPGTANYGYTF
CDR3 DNA: TGTGCCTGGAGTGTACCTGGAACGGCTAACTATGGCTACACCTTC

V gene: TRBV2
J gene: TRBJ2-3
clone size: -
CDR3 length: 12
D gene: -
CDR3 protein: CASATGRDTQYF
CDR3 DNA: TGTGCCAGCGCAACGGGGAGAGATACGCAGTATTTT

V gene: TRBV9
J gene: TRBJ2-1
clone size: medium-sized
CDR3 length: 18
D gene: -
CDR3 protein: CASSVEALGDLSYNEQFF
CDR3 DNA: TGTGCCAGCAGCGTAGAGGCTCTCGGGGACTTATCCTACAATGAGCAGTTCTTC

V gene: TRBV7-6
J gene: TRBJ2-7
clone size: -
CDR3 length: 14
D gene: -
CDR3 protein: CASSRLPGTYEQYF
CDR3 DNA: TGTGCCAGCAGCCGTTTGCCCGGGACCTACGAGCAGTACTTC

V gene: TRBV19
J gene: TRBJ1-1
clone size: -
CDR3 length: 17
D gene: TRBD1
CDR3 protein: CASSMFGPTGKNTEAFF
CDR3 DNA: TGTGCCAGTAGTATGTTCGGGCCGACAGGGAAGAACACTGAAGCTTTCTTT

V gene: TRBV5-4
J gene: TRBJ1-1
clone size: -
CDR3 length: 15
D gene: TRBD1
CDR3 protein: CASSSPMRTGGRPFF
CDR3 DNA: TGTGCCAGCAGTTCGCCGATGAGGACAGGGGGCCGTCCTTTCTTT